One sample yielded the 9 T cell receptor beta chains listed below, sequenced in a study of graft-versus-host responses after intestinal transplantation. Sequencing used immunoSEQ multiplex PCR; TCRdb keeps in-frame clones, though not all of them. The sample records some 4,000 clones, 84% being singletons. Time point of the sample: postoperative day 105 after intestinal transplantation (dayNNNN = postoperative day). The graft tissue was processed, and this released both intraepithelial and lamina propria lymphocytes. The sequences come from ileum tissue, collected 105 days after intestinal transplantation. The origin of the receptors is a human patient who received an intestinal transplant, so some T cells may come from the graft donor.

The chain is built from TRBV5-1 and TRBJ2-2; TRBD2 aligns across 8 bases. The CDR3 consists of 15 residues. With 7 bases clipped from V and 3 bases from J, the junction kept 8 bases outside the gene matches. Per the germline V gene, CDR1 is SGHRS and CDR2 is YFSETQ. CDR3 nucleotides: TGCGCCAGCGGTCGGGGAGCGGGAGACACCGGGGAGCTGTTTTTT. Translating gives CASGRGAGDTGELFF.

This clone was counted between two and nine times. The chain combines TRBV25-1 with TRBJ1-2, with 8 bases fitting TRBD1. Trimming cost V 5 bases and J 4 bases; bases outside gene matches: 6. The CDR3 sequence is 14 residues long. Looked up from germline, CDR1 is MGHDK and CDR2 is SYGVNS. CDR3 loop: CASSLPDRGYGYTF. DNA of the CDR3: TGTGCCAGCAGTTTACCCGACAGGGGCTATGGCTACACCTTC.

The J gene is TRBJ2-3, the V gene TRBV25-1; D remains ambiguous. Germline V gene data show CDR1 as MGHDK and CDR2 as SYGVNS. This CDR3 is 12 amino acids long. V shed 3 bases and J shed 0 bases, with 1 base lying between them. The chain's CDR3 is CASSDSTDTQYF. CDR3 coding DNA: TGTGCCAGCAGTGACAGCACAGATACGCAGTATTTT.

The chain combines TRBV9 with TRBJ1-6; TRBD1 agrees at 7 bases. V dropped 3 bases and J dropped 5; count of bases not matched to a gene: 8. Germline V CDR1 and CDR2: SGDLS, YYNGEE. This CDR3 has 16 amino acids. This CDR3 reads CASSADREKDNSPLHF. The CDR3 DNA sequence: TGTGCCAGCAGCGCCGACAGGGAAAAAGATAATTCACCCCTCCACTTT.

The chain joins TRBV13 to TRBJ2-7; 7 bases map to TRBD1. The CDR3 is made up of 21 amino acids. V lost 5 bases, J lost 3 bases, and 28 bases stayed unmatched. Germline CDR1 is PRHDT and CDR2 is FYEKMQ (reference sequence). Here the CDR3 reads CASSRTGRIEVSRYRVYEQYF. CDR3 DNA: TGTGCCAGCAGCCGGACAGGAAGAATCGAAGTCAGTCGGTATCGCGTCTACGAGCAGTACTTC.

This chain joins TRBV10-3 and TRBJ1-1, with 9 bases that match TRBD1. With V trimmed by 2 bases and J by 5 bases, 6 bases remained unmatched. Germline V lookup: CDR1 ENHRY, CDR2 SYGVKD. The CDR3 sequence is 15 residues long. This CDR3 is CAISEAGQGTTEAFF. The CDR3 DNA is TGTGCCATCAGTGAGGCCGGACAGGGGACGACTGAAGCTTTCTTT.

A single count supports this clone. This chain links TRBV27 with TRBJ2-7; 9 bases map to TRBD1. Germline loops: CDR1 MNHEY, CDR2 SMNVEV (reference sequence). The junction had 8 bases not matched to a gene; V was cut back by 5 bases and J by 3 bases. This CDR3 has 15 residues. CDR3 protein: CASSVRDRVLYEQYF. The DNA of the CDR3 is TGTGCCAGCAGTGTCCGGGACAGGGTCCTCTACGAGCAGTACTTC.

This chain joins TRBV11-2 and TRBJ2-7; TRBD1 aligns across 9 bases. The CDR3 runs to 16 residues. The V segment lost 5 bases and the J segment 1 base; nucleotides outside the gene matches: 9. Germline V CDR1 and CDR2: SGHAT, FQNNGV. The DNA for the CDR3 is TGTGCCAGCAGCGCCCTTGACAGGGGGGGTTCCTACGAGCAGTACTTC. Translation: CASSALDRGGSYEQYF.

Notes on this clone: A junction boundary mismatches the germline segment, possibly from a read error. The chain recombines TRBV7-6 with TRBJ2-5; TRBD2 matches at 16 bases. This CDR3 is 16 amino acids long. Germline CDR1 reads SGHVS; CDR2 reads FNYEAQ. In DNA, the CDR3 is TGTGCCAACAGCTTGGGACTAGCGGGGGGGCAAGAGACCCAGTACTTC. It is translated as CANSLGLAGGQETQYF.